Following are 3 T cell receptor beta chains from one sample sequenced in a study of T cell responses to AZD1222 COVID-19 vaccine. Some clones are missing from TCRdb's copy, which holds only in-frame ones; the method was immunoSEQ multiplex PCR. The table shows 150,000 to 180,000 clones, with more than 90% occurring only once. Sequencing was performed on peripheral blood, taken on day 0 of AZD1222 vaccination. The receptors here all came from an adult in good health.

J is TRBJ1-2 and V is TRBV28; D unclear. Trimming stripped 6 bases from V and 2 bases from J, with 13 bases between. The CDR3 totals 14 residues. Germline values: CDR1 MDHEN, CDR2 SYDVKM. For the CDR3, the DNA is TGTGCCAGCAGGCGCGCGGATATCAACTATGGCTACACCTTC. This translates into CASRRADINYGYTF.

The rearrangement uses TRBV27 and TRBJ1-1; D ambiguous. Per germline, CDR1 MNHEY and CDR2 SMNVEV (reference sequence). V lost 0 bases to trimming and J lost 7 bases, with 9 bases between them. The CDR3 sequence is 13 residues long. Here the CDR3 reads CASSLSSRVEAFF. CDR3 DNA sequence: TGTGCCAGCAGTTTATCGAGTAGGGTTGAAGCTTTCTTT.

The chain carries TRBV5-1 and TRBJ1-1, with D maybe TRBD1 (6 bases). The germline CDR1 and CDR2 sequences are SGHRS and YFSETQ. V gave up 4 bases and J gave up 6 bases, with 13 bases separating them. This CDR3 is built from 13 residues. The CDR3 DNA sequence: TGCGCCAGCAGCACAGGACAGTTTCCTGAAGCTTTCTTT. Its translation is CASSTGQFPEAFF.